Following are 9 T cell receptor beta chains from one sample sequenced in a study of shared clonotypes between healthy human individuals. Assay: immunoSEQ multiplex PCR; the TCRdb copy retains only in-frame clones and omits some. The sample lists about 590,000 clones; nearly 97% were seen once. Naive CD8 cells, CD45RO-negative and positively selected for CCR7, excluded terminally differentiated effector memory CD45RA+ cells. The material sequenced was naive CD8+ T cells sorted from blood. The receptors stem from a woman between 25 and 40 years old in good health.

This rearrangement joins TRBV27 to TRBJ1-1, with a weak D call TRBD1 (5 bases). The CDR3 loop spans 16 amino acids. Per germline, CDR1 MNHEY and CDR2 SMNVEV (reference sequence). The V end was cut by 1 base, the J end by 1 base, with 13 bases between. The CDR3 loop reads CASSLLSGQGNTEAFF. The CDR3 DNA sequence: TGTGCCAGCAGTTTATTGTCAGGGCAGGGGAACACTGAAGCTTTCTTT.

This clone was recorded once. The chain is built from TRBV7-2 and TRBJ2-1; TRBD2 matches 13 bases. Trimming at V came to 8 bases and at J to 3 bases, leaving 13 bases not matched to a gene. Germline CDR1 SGHTA, CDR2 FQGNSA. This CDR3 is 18 amino acids long. DNA for the CDR3: TGTGCCAGCGCCGCGGTGGAGGGACTAGCGGGATTCTACAATGAGCAGTTCTTC. Protein: CASAAVEGLAGFYNEQFF.

This chain connects TRBV5-1 to TRBJ2-3; the match to TRBD1 covers 8 bases. CDR1 and CDR2 from the germline V gene are SGHRS and YFSETQ. The ends lost 0 bases at V and 2 bases at J; junction bases unmatched: 5. This CDR3 spans 16 amino acids. CDR3 amino acids: CASSLVQGGSTDTQYF. The CDR3 DNA is TGCGCCAGCAGCTTGGTACAGGGGGGTTCCACAGATACGCAGTATTTT.

This clone has a single count. The V call is TRBV7-9, the J call TRBJ2-7, with 8 bases identical to TRBD2. The CDR3 spans 16 residues. CDR1 is SEHNR, CDR2 FQNEAQ, per germline (reference sequence). Trimming at V came to 3 bases and at J to 2 bases, leaving 9 bases not matched to a gene. The CDR3 DNA reads as TGTGCCAGCAGCTTGGCCGGACTAGCCGCCGCCTACGAGCAGTACTTC. This encodes CASSLAGLAAAYEQYF.

This rearrangement joins TRBV6-6 to TRBJ1-1; D ambiguous. The CDR3 length is 13 residues. Germline V CDR1 and CDR2: MNHNY, SVGAGI (reference sequence). Trimming stripped 6 bases from V and 1 base from J, with 9 bases between. The CDR3 nucleotides are TGTGCCAGCAGGGTATTTTGGAACACTGAAGCTTTCTTT. Residues: CASRVFWNTEAFF.

V gene TRBV27 combines with J gene TRBJ2-3; perhaps TRBD2 as D (6 bases). The germline CDR1 and CDR2 sequences are MNHEY and SMNVEV (reference sequence). This CDR3 region has 16 residues. V was clipped by 5 bases and J by 5 bases, with 20 bases between them. CDR3 nucleotide sequence: TGTGCCAGCAGTGGTGGTCCGGGAGAAGTGGGAGATACGCAGTATTTT. Translating gives CASSGGPGEVGDTQYF.

This chain connects TRBV2 to TRBJ2-7; D is perhaps TRBD1 or TRBD2 (5 bases each). The germline V gene has CDR1 SNHLY and CDR2 FYNNEI. The CDR3 is 12 amino acids. Trimming pared 6 bases from V and 0 bases from J, leaving 6 bases between. CDR3 sequence reads: CASRGTSYEQYF. DNA of the CDR3: TGTGCCAGCAGGGGGACCTCCTACGAGCAGTACTTC.

The V and J genes are TRBV7-9 and TRBJ2-3; D gene unclear. CDR1 and CDR2 from the germline V gene are SEHNR and FQNEAQ (reference sequence). CDR3 size: 14 residues. V was trimmed by 6 bases and J by 7 bases, leaving 17 bases between them. The CDR3 region has the DNA TGTGCCAGCAGTCCCGAGCTGGTATCGTATACGCAGTATTTT. This encodes CASSPELVSYTQYF.

V is TRBV28 and J is TRBJ1-1; the D is unclear. Germline CDR1 is MDHEN and CDR2 is SYDVKM. This CDR3 spans 14 amino acids. V gave up 3 bases and J gave up 1 base, with 9 bases separating them. CDR3 loop: CASSFPTENTEAFF. The DNA for the CDR3 is TGTGCCAGCAGTTTCCCGACGGAGAACACTGAAGCTTTCTTT.